Listed below are T cell receptor beta chains from one sample, sequenced in a study of cytomegalovirus exposure and HLA in healthy donors. Clones were sequenced by immunoSEQ multiplex PCR, and TCRdb holds only the in-frame ones, with some missing. The sample carries 200,000 or so clones, roughly 77% recorded once. Sequencing was carried out using PBMCs. Every receptor here comes from a male donor in good health and CMV-seropositive. Both conserved end residues are part of each CDR3. D genes are given only for firm matches. Only some rows state a clone size, as once, few, many or a class for expanded clones.

>TRBJ1-1|TRBV28|NA|NA
CASSLVFRGRSAEAFF
TGTGCCAGCAGTTTAGTATTCAGGGGTAGGTCGGCTGAAGCTTTCTTT
>TRBJ1-1|TRBV7-2|few|NA
CASSLVAGNTEAFF
TGTGCCAGCAGCTTAGTAGCCGGGAACACTGAAGCTTTCTTT
>TRBJ1-2|TRBV6-6|NA|NA
CASSYRDRRNYGYTF
TGTGCCAGCAGTTACCGTGACAGACGGAACTATGGCTACACCTTC
>TRBJ1-3|TRBV6-5|NA|NA
CASSRESTSGNTIYF
TGTGCCAGCAGTCGGGAAAGTACCTCTGGAAACACCATATATTTT
>TRBJ1-1|TRBV2|NA|NA
CASILQSTAEAFF
TGTGCCAGCATCTTACAGAGCACGGCTGAAGCTTTCTTT
>TRBJ1-2|TRBV4-3|NA|TRBD1
CATGGWVGGYTF
TGCGCCACAGGGGGGTGGGTCGGCGGCTACACCTTC
>TRBJ2-5|TRBV11-3|NA|NA
CASSRGLISRETQYF
TGTGCCAGCAGCCGCGGGCTGATCTCCCGAGAGACCCAGTACTTC
>TRBJ2-1|TRBV28|NA|TRBD2
CASSLPAGPYNEQFF
TGTGCCAGCAGTTTGCCAGCGGGACCATACAATGAGCAGTTCTTC
>TRBJ1-5|TRBV5-5|NA|TRBD1
CASSSGTGGAQPQHF
TGTGCCAGCAGCTCCGGGACAGGGGGAGCTCAGCCCCAGCATTTT
>TRBJ1-1|TRBV11-2|NA|NA
CASGMARNTEAFF
TGTGCCAGCGGCATGGCCAGAAACACTGAAGCTTTCTTT
>TRBJ1-1|TRBV5-5|NA|NA
CASSLSTASVNTEAFF
TGTGCCAGCAGCTTGTCTACCGCCAGCGTGAACACTGAAGCTTTCTTT
>TRBJ2-7|TRBV20-1|NA|NA
CSAQGYEQYF
TGCAGTGCGCAGGGGTACGAGCAGTACTTC
>TRBJ1-5|TRBV28|few|NA
CASRVEYSNQPQHF
TGTGCCAGCAGGGTTGAGTATAGCAATCAGCCCCAGCATTTT
>TRBJ2-3|TRBV2|NA|NA
CASKRRDGGTDTQYF
TGTGCCTCCAAGCGGCGGGACGGTGGAACAGATACGCAGTATTTT
>TRBJ1-2|TRBV28|NA|NA
CASSQTFGQTDFYTF
TGTGCCAGCAGTCAGACCTTCGGACAGACTGACTTCTACACCTTC
>TRBJ2-1|TRBV6-4|NA|NA
CASSLLEGFDNEQFF
TGTGCCAGCAGCCTCCTAGAGGGTTTTGACAATGAGCAGTTCTTC
>TRBJ2-2|TRBV18|NA|NA
CASSPRGLGELFF
TGTGCCAGCTCACCGCGGGGTCTCGGGGAGCTGTTTTTT